This entry lists 19 T cell receptor beta chains sequenced from one sample in a study of blood T cell repertoires in COVID-19. Some clones are missing from TCRdb's copy, which holds only in-frame ones; the method was immunoSEQ multiplex PCR. The repertoire holds about 170,000 clones, with approximately 79% as singletons. Sequenced material: peripheral blood. The receptors shown here come from a woman older than 75 with acute or convalescent COVID-19.

This clone was seen repeatedly, ten times or more. V usage is TRBV5-1 and J usage is TRBJ1-2, with 8 bases that match TRBD1. CDR3 length: 13 amino acids. Germline values: CDR1 SGHRS, CDR2 YFSETQ. V dropped 4 bases and J dropped 3; count of bases not matched to a gene: 2. In nucleotides, the CDR3 is TGCGCCAGCAGCCTGGACAGGGACTATGGCTACACCTTC. This sequence encodes CASSLDRDYGYTF. Together with reference TRBV5-1 and TRBJ1-2, the CDR3 gives the full variable domain: KAGVTQTPRYLIKTRGQQVTLSCSPISGHRSVSWYQQTPGQGLQFLFEYFSETQRNKGNFPGRFSGRQFSNSRSEMNVSTLELGDSALYLCASSLDRDYGYTFGSGTRLTVV.

The V call is TRBV5-5, the J call TRBJ2-5; weak D call: TRBD2 (7 bases). In germline, CDR1 is SGHKS, CDR2 YYEKEE (reference sequence). Trimming took 2 bases from V and 9 from J, leaving 23 bases between them. This CDR3 comprises 16 residues. The chain's CDR3 is CASSFGALGGQGAQYF. The CDR3 DNA sequence: TGTGCCAGCAGCTTCGGGGCGTTGGGGGGGCAAGGGGCCCAGTACTTC. Drawing the rest from reference TRBV5-5 and TRBJ2-5, the complete variable domain is DAGVTQSPTHLIKTRGQQVTLRCSPISGHKSVSWYQQVLGQGPQFIFQYYEKEERGRGNFPDRFSARQFPNYSSELNVNALLLGDSALYLCASSFGALGGQGAQYFGPGTRLLVL.

This sequence joins TRBV2 and TRBJ1-2; D gene unclear. This CDR3 comprises 17 residues. Trimming removed 2 bases at V and 0 bases at J, with 16 bases between. Germline V lookup: CDR1 SNHLY, CDR2 FYNNEI. The chain's CDR3 is CASSELGGSFSNYGYTF. The CDR3 DNA follows: TGTGCCAGCAGTGAATTAGGAGGTTCCTTTTCTAACTATGGCTACACCTTC.

This chain uses TRBV7-9 with TRBJ1-2, with no clear D. The V gene lost 1 base and the J gene lost 8 bases, with 23 bases spanning the gap. The germline V gene encodes CDR1 SEHNR and CDR2 FQNEAQ (reference sequence). The CDR3 spans 17 residues. CDR3 sequence reads: CASSLGRSQDGIFGYTF. The CDR3 DNA sequence: TGTGCCAGCAGCTTAGGGAGGAGTCAGGACGGGATTTTCGGCTACACCTTC. The full variable domain, its missing parts supplied by reference TRBV7-9 and TRBJ1-2, is DTGVSQNPRHKITKRGQNVTFRCDPISEHNRLYWYRQTLGQGPEFLTYFQNEAQLEKSRLLSDRFSAERPKGSFSTLEIQRTEQGDSAMYLCASSLGRSQDGIFGYTFGSGTRLTVV.

The rearrangement links TRBV18 to TRBJ1-2, with TRBD1 matching 8 bases. The CDR3 has 15 amino acids. V lost 1 base, J lost 8 bases, and 9 bases stayed unmatched. CDR1 and CDR2 (germline): KGHSH, LQKENI. The CDR3 loop is CASSPLPDRVQGYTF. DNA for the CDR3: TGTGCCAGCTCACCACTTCCGGACAGGGTCCAGGGCTACACCTTC. Filled out from reference TRBV18 and TRBJ1-2, the complete variable domain reads NAGVMQNPRHLVRRRGQEARLRCSPMKGHSHVYWYRQLPEEGLKFMVYLQKENIIDESGMPKERFSAEFPKEGPSILRIQQVVRGDSAAYFCASSPLPDRVQGYTFGSGTRLTVV.

CDR3 in amino acids: CASSLASSYNEQFF. In DNA, the CDR3 is TGTGCCAGCAGTTTGGCCAGCTCCTACAATGAGCAGTTCTTC. This rearrangement joins TRBV27 to TRBJ2-1; the D is unclear. The V end was cut by 3 bases, the J end by 0 bases, with 6 bases between. Germline CDR1 MNHEY, CDR2 SMNVEV (reference sequence). The CDR3 is 14 amino acids.

J is TRBJ2-6 and V is TRBV10-3, with TRBD1 matching over 8 bases. This CDR3 contains 16 residues. Germline V gives CDR1 ENHRY, CDR2 SYGVKD. V dropped 8 bases and J dropped 1; count of bases not matched to a gene: 7. The CDR3 nucleotides read TGTGCCATCGACGGACAGGGACCGTCTGGGGCCAACGTCCTGACTTTC. Amino acid sequence: CAIDGQGPSGANVLTF.

This clone was recorded a few times. The chain joins TRBV29-1 to TRBJ1-1; 9 positions match TRBD1. The CDR3 has 15 amino acids. Unmatched junction bases numbered 10, after V lost 3 bases and J lost 5 bases. Germline V CDR1 and CDR2: SQVTM, ANQGSEA. The DNA of the CDR3 is TGCAGCGTTGAGGTAACAGGGGGCGCGAGAACTGAAGCTTTCTTT. Translating gives CSVEVTGGARTEAFF.

This clone has just a few counts. This chain uses TRBV9 with TRBJ1-5, with TRBD1 matching over 10 bases. CDR1 is SGDLS and CDR2 is YYNGEE in the germline V gene. The CDR3 has 15 residues. The trim removed 3 bases at V and 4 bases at J, leaving 4 bases unmatched. CDR3 sequence reads: CASSGTGGWNQPQHF. In DNA, the CDR3 is TGTGCCAGCAGCGGGACAGGGGGATGGAATCAGCCCCAGCATTTT.

The chain carries TRBV19 and TRBJ1-2; 8 positions agree with TRBD1. The CDR3 spans 18 residues. Looked up from germline, CDR1 is LNHDA and CDR2 is SQIVND (reference sequence). V shed 0 bases and J 7 bases; nucleotides not matched to a gene: 16. The CDR3 DNA reads as TGTGCCAGTAGTATAGACTCGGGACAGGAGGTCCTTCATAGTGGCTACACCTTC. Translated, it gives CASSIDSGQEVLHSGYTF.

J is TRBJ2-4 and V is TRBV27; a possible D gene is TRBD1 (7 bases). Germline CDR1 reads MNHEY; CDR2 reads SMNVEV (reference sequence). The CDR3 length is 16 residues. V gave up 5 bases and J gave up 2 bases, with 16 bases separating them. This chain's CDR3 is CASSPQGGGTKNIQYF. The DNA for the CDR3 is TGTGCCAGCAGTCCCCAGGGGGGCGGTACCAAAAACATTCAGTACTTC.

V and J are TRBV11-3 and TRBJ1-4; TRBD1 might be the D (5 bases). Germline-derived CDR1 and CDR2 are SGHNT and YENEEA. The CDR3 is 13 residues long. V was cut by 5 bases and J by 5 bases, with 9 bases left in between. The CDR3 DNA reads as TGTGCCAGCAGCCGGGGGAGAAATGAAAAACTGTTTTTT. Translating it yields CASSRGRNEKLFF.

The chain recombines TRBV30 with TRBJ1-3; weak D call: TRBD1 (5 bases). Looked up from germline, CDR1 is GTSNPN and CDR2 is SVGIG (reference sequence). The length of the CDR3 is 16 residues. V was clipped by 0 bases and J by 8 bases, with 20 bases between them. The CDR3 DNA follows: TGTGCCTGGAGTGTACAGGCAGCGAAGGAACGGGACACCATATATTTT. This gives the protein CAWSVQAAKERDTIYF. Combining the CDR3 with reference TRBV30 and TRBJ1-3 gives the whole variable domain SQTIHQWPATLVQPVGSPLSLECTVEGTSNPNLYWYRQAAGRGLQLLFYSVGIGQISSEVPQNLSASRPQDRQFILSSKKLLLSDSGFYLCAWSVQAAKERDTIYFGEGSWLTVV.

The J gene is TRBJ2-1, the V gene TRBV13; 10 nucleotides agree with TRBD2. The junction had 4 bases not matched to a gene; V was cut back by 6 bases and J by 5 bases. The CDR3 has 14 amino acids. Per the germline V gene, CDR1 is PRHDT and CDR2 is FYEKMQ (reference sequence). The CDR3 bases are TGTGCCAGCAGAGCCAGCGGGAGGGACAATGAGCAGTTCTTC. Translation: CASRASGRDNEQFF.

The CDR3 is CATSGSGTGITDTQYF. In DNA, the CDR3 is TGTGCCACCAGTGGATCCGGGACAGGGATTACAGATACGCAGTATTTT. V and J are TRBV24-1 and TRBJ2-3; TRBD1 agrees at 9 bases. This CDR3 is 16 amino acids long. The germline CDR1 and CDR2 sequences are KGHDR and SFDVKD. The V gene end was trimmed by 5 bases and the J gene end by 3 bases; junction bases not matched to a gene: 8.

The V gene is TRBV28, the J gene TRBJ1-1; 7 nucleotides agree with TRBD1. The CDR3 runs 16 residues. The V and J ends lost 2 bases and 0 bases, in that order; junction bases with no gene match: 6. The germline V gene encodes CDR1 MDHEN and CDR2 SYDVKM. CDR3 amino acids: CASSLNPGQMNTEAFF. The CDR3 nucleotides read TGTGCCAGCAGTTTAAACCCGGGACAGATGAACACTGAAGCTTTCTTT.

This chain connects TRBV5-8 to TRBJ2-5; D ambiguous. Trimming took 2 bases from V and 4 from J, leaving 6 bases between them. Germline V gene lookup returns CDR1 SGHTS and CDR2 YDEGEE. There are 12 residues in the CDR3. CDR3 in amino acids: CASSLMRETQYF. The CDR3, as DNA: TGTGCCAGCAGCTTAATGCGAGAGACCCAGTACTTC.

The chain couples TRBV4-3 to TRBJ2-7; D ambiguous. Germline values: CDR1 LGHNA, CDR2 YSLEER. The CDR3 is made up of 13 amino acids. V shed 4 bases and J shed 2 bases, with 9 bases lying between them. The DNA for the CDR3 is TGCGCCAGCAGCCCGACTTTAACCTACGAGCAGTACTTC. Residues: CASSPTLTYEQYF.

For the CDR3, the DNA is TGTGCCAGCAGTTTAATGGGCCAGGGGGTAGGGTCGAACTATGGCTACACCTTC. It encodes CASSLMGQGVGSNYGYTF. The chain recombines TRBV27 with TRBJ1-2; 7 nucleotides line up with TRBD1. V gave up 2 bases and J gave up 2 bases; unmatched junction bases: 14. CDR1 MNHEY and CDR2 SMNVEV come from the germline V gene (reference sequence). This CDR3 comprises 18 residues.